These 12 T cell receptor beta chains share one sample of origin, sequenced in a study of PD-L1 blockade in urothelial cancer. Assay: immunoSEQ multiplex PCR; the TCRdb copy retains only in-frame clones and omits some. Found here are around 14,000 clones, around nine tenths of them singletons; the top ten hold 15%. This material consisted of PBMCs, taken around atezolizumab (anti-PD-L1) treatment. The receptors derive from a man aged 65 to 79 with urothelial cancer.

The rearrangement joins TRBV25-1 to TRBJ2-1, with D perhaps TRBD1 (6 bases). Germline V gene sequence: CDR1 MGHDK, CDR2 SYGVNS. The CDR3 totals 11 residues. V was clipped by 2 bases and J by 10 bases, with 6 bases between them. The CDR3 DNA follows: TGTGCCAGCAGTGAAGGGACAGAGCAGTTCTTC. This codes for CASSEGTEQFF.

The genes are TRBV29-1 and TRBJ2-5; 10 bases fit TRBD1. Germline V CDR1 and CDR2: SQVTM, ANQGSEA. V was pared by 6 bases and J by 7 bases, with 8 bases of the junction left unmatched. The CDR3 runs to 13 residues. Here the CDR3 reads CSVTGQGLGTQYF. DNA for the CDR3: TGCAGCGTGACGGGACAGGGGCTGGGGACCCAGTACTTC.

The chain couples TRBV11-2 to TRBJ2-5, with 9 positions matching TRBD2. The CDR3 length is 15 residues. After removal of 3 bases from V and 5 bases from J, the junction contained 7 bases not matched to a gene. Per the germline V gene, CDR1 is SGHAT and CDR2 is FQNNGV. DNA for the CDR3: TGTGCCAGCAGCTTGGGCGGGGGGGCCGTTGAGACCCAGTACTTC. Translation: CASSLGGGAVETQYF.

CDR3 amino acids: CASRGERYEQYF. The DNA of the CDR3 is TGCGCCAGCCGGGGTGAGAGGTACGAGCAGTACTTC. This chain links TRBV4-1 with TRBJ2-7; D possibly corresponds to TRBD2 (5 bases). The CDR3 contains 12 residues. Germline-derived CDR1 and CDR2 are MGHRA and YSYEKL. V was shortened by 8 bases and J by 4 bases, with 12 bases between the two germline ends.

CDR3: CASSLMSLAGGQDTQYF. The CDR3 region has the DNA TGCGCCAGCAGCTTGATGTCCCTAGCGGGGGGGCAAGATACGCAGTATTTT. V and J are TRBV5-1 and TRBJ2-3; 12 positions agree with TRBD2. This CDR3 is 17 amino acids long. CDR1 SGHRS and CDR2 YFSETQ come from the germline V gene. The junction had 8 bases not matched to a gene; V was cut back by 1 base and J by 5 bases.

The chain joins TRBV2 to TRBJ2-5; D possibly corresponds to TRBD1 (5 bases). The ends were cut back, 8 bases at V and 4 bases at J, with 11 bases in the middle. Germline V gives CDR1 SNHLY, CDR2 FYNNEI. CDR3 length equals 12 residues. CDR3 in DNA: TGTGCCAGCGTTAGGGGTCGAGAGACCCAGTACTTC. It codes for CASVRGRETQYF.

The V and J genes are TRBV7-6 and TRBJ1-1; possible D gene TRBD1, 6 bases. Germline-derived CDR1 and CDR2 are SGHVS and FNYEAQ. Trimming shortened V by 4 bases and J by 0 bases, and 9 bases separated the two germline ends. The CDR3 has 14 amino acids. CDR3 region: CASSSGQLNTEAFF. DNA for the CDR3: TGTGCCAGCAGCTCAGGACAGTTGAACACTGAAGCTTTCTTT.

The chain has TRBV7-9 and TRBJ2-1; 7 bases are a match to TRBD1. Germline V CDR1 and CDR2: SEHNR, FQNEAQ (reference sequence). The V and J ends lost 5 bases and 6 bases, in that order; junction bases with no gene match: 10. The CDR3 contains 15 residues. The CDR3: CASSQKGRTGNEQFF. CDR3 bases: TGTGCCAGCAGCCAAAAGGGACGGACAGGCAATGAGCAGTTCTTC.

A few counts support this clone. The V call is TRBV30, the J call TRBJ1-2; D gene uncertain. CDR3 length: 12 amino acids. CDR1 GTSNPN and CDR2 SVGIG come from the germline V gene (reference sequence). The V and J ends lost 1 base and 7 bases respectively, with 10 bases between them. The CDR3: CAWSEEEGGYTF. The DNA for the CDR3 is TGTGCCTGGAGTGAAGAGGAGGGTGGCTACACCTTC.

The chain combines TRBV4-1 with TRBJ2-1, with 7 bases that match TRBD2. The length of the CDR3 is 15 residues. The germline gives CDR1 MGHRA, CDR2 YSYEKL. Germline trimming cut 5 bases from V and 4 bases from J; bases unmatched to any gene: 8. Written as DNA, the CDR3 is TGCGCCAGCAGCAGACGTGGGGAGGGATACAATGAGCAGTTCTTC. It translates to CASSRRGEGYNEQFF.

V gene TRBV5-1 combines with J gene TRBJ1-5, with D tentatively TRBD1 (5 bases). This CDR3 region has 16 residues. Trimming shortened V by 2 bases and J by 2 bases, and 14 bases separated the two germline ends. The germline CDR1 and CDR2 sequences are SGHRS and YFSETQ. The CDR3: CASSLNGHEGNQPQHF. The CDR3 region has the DNA TGCGCCAGCAGCTTAAATGGACACGAGGGCAATCAGCCCCAGCATTTT.

Written as DNA, the CDR3 is TGCGCCAGCAGCCCTGGGACTAGCGGGGGGCTCTCGTCTAACACCGGGGAGCTGTTTTTT. This encodes CASSPGTSGGLSSNTGELFF. The rearrangement uses TRBV5-1 and TRBJ2-2, with 15 bases matching TRBD2. Germline trimming cut 4 bases from V and 2 bases from J; bases unmatched to any gene: 12. CDR3 length: 20 residues. The germline V gene has CDR1 SGHRS and CDR2 YFSETQ.